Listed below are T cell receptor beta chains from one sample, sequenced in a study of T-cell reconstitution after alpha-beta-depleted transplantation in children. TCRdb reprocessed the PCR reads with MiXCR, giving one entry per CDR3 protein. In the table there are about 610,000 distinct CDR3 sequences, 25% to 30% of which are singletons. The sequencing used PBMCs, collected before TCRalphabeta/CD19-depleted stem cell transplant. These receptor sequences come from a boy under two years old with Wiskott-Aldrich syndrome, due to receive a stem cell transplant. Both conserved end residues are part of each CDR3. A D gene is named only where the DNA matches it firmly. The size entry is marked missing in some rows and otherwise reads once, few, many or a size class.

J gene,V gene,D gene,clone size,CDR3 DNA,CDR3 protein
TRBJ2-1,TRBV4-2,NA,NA,TGTGCCAGCAGCCAAGATCCCCTCGGGGGTAATGAGCAGTTCTTC,CASSQDPLGGNEQFF
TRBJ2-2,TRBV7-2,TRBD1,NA,TGTGCCAGCAGCTGGGACAGATACACCGGGGAGCTGTTTTTT,CASSWDRYTGELFF
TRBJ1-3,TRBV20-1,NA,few,TGCAGTGCTAGTTCCAGGAACTCTGGAAACACCATATATTTT,CSASSRNSGNTIYF
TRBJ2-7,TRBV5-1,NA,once,TGCGCCAGCAGCACCGGGACGGTATTCTACGAGCAGTACTTC,CASSTGTVFYEQYF
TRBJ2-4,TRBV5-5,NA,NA,TGTGCCAGCAGCTTTTCTGACGGTGCGCTAGCCAAAAACATTCAGTACTTC,CASSFSDGALAKNIQYF
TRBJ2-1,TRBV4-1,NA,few,TGCGCCAGCAGCCAAAGGGGGGACAGCTCCGTCTATGAGCAGTTCTTC,CASSQRGDSSVYEQFF
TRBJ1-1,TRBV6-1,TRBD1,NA,TGTGCCAGCAGGACATTTCAGGGGGGGAACACTGAAGCTTTCTTT,CASRTFQGGNTEAFF
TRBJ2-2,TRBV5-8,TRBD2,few,TGTGCCAGCAGCCTCGGACTAGCGGGATCCACCGGGGAGCTGTTTTTT,CASSLGLAGSTGELFF
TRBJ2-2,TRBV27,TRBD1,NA,TGTGCCAGCAGTTTCCACAGGGGGCCGAACACCGGGGAGCCGTTTTTT,CASSFHRGPNTGEPFF
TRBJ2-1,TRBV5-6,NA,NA,TGTGCCAGCAGCTTGTCCCAGCGGATAAGCTCCTACAATGAGCAGTTCTTC,CASSLSQRISSYNEQFF
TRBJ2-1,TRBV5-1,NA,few,TGCGCCAGCAGCTTTGGGCCCACCAATGAGCAGTTCTTC,CASSFGPTNEQFF
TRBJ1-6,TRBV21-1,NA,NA,TGTGCCAGCAGCACAGAGGACCGGGGTCAGGTTGATTCACCCCTCCACTTT,CASSTEDRGQVDSPLHF
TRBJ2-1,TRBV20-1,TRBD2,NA,TGCAGTGCACTAAGACTAGCGGGGTACAATGAGCAGTTCTTC,CSALRLAGYNEQFF
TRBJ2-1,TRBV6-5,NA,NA,TGTGCCAGCAGTTACTCTTTGGGGGTCAGTTACAATGAGCAGTTCTTC,CASSYSLGVSYNEQFF
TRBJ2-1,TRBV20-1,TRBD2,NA,TGCAGTGCTAGTACCCCTAGCGGGAGCTACAATGAGCAGTTCTTC,CSASTPSGSYNEQFF
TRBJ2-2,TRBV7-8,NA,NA,TGTGCCAGCACCGCGGTCGGGCCCAACACCGGGGAGCTGTTTTTT,CASTAVGPNTGELFF
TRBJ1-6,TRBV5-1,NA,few,TGCGCCAGCAGCTTGCGGGACACAACGTCACCCCTCCACTTT,CASSLRDTTSPLHF
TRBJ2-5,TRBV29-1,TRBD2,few,TGCAGCGTTGAAGGACTAGCGGGAAGAGAGACCCAGTACTTC,CSVEGLAGRETQYF
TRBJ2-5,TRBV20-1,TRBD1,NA,TGCAGTGCTACATTGGGACAGGGGATCCAAGAGACCCAGTACTTC,CSATLGQGIQETQYF
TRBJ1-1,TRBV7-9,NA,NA,TGTGCCAGCAGCTTAGCCAGGGACATGAACACTGAAGCTTTCTTT,CASSLARDMNTEAFF
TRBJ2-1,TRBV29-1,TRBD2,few,TGCAGCGCCTCACTAGCGGGATCTCCCAATGAGCAGTTCTTC,CSASLAGSPNEQFF
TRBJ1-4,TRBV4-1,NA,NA,TGCGCCAGCAGCCAAGGGTGGACCGCGGATGAAAAACTGTTTTTT,CASSQGWTADEKLFF
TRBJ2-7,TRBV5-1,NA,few,TGCGCCAGCAGCCTGAATCCACCAGCCTACGAGCAGTACTTC,CASSLNPPAYEQYF
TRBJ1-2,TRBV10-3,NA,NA,TGTGCCATCAAGAAATATGGGAGCTATGGCTACACCTTC,CAIKKYGSYGYTF
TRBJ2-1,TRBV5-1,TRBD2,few,TGCGCCAGCAGCTTGGGGCTAGCGGGAGTCTACCTAAATGAGCAGTTCTTC,CASSLGLAGVYLNEQFF
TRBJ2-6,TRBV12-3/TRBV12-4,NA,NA,TGTGCCAGCAGGCGAGATGGGGCCAACGTCCTGACTTTC,CASRRDGANVLTF
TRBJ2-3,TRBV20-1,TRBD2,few,TGCAGTGCTAGAGCCAGCGGGGTTGCAGATACGCAGTATTTT,CSARASGVADTQYF
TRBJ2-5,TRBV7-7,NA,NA,TGTGCCAGCAGCTTAGTTCCCCAGCAAGAGACCCAGTACTTC,CASSLVPQQETQYF
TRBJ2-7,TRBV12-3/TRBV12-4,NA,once,TGTGCCAGCAGCCTAATGCGCGGCAGGCAATCCTACGAGCAGTACTTC,CASSLMRGRQSYEQYF
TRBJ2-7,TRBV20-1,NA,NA,TGCAGTGCTTTTTCGACTAACTCCTACGAGCAGTACTTC,CSAFSTNSYEQYF
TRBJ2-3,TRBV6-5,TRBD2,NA,TGTGCCAGCAGTTACGGGATTGTAGCGGGAGTCCCAGATACGCAGTATTTT,CASSYGIVAGVPDTQYF
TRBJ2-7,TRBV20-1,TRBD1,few,TGCAGTGCTCGGCCGACAGGGGGAATCGACGAGCAGTACTTC,CSARPTGGIDEQYF
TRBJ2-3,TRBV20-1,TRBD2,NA,TGCAGTGCTAGAGACGGGCAAGTACTAGCGGATACGCAGTATTTT,CSARDGQVLADTQYF
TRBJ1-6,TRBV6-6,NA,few,TGTGCCAGCAGTTGGGAGAAGTATTCACCCCTCCACTTT,CASSWEKYSPLHF
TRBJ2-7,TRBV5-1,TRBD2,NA,TGCGCCAGCAGCCTTATGGCTAGCGGGGTCTACGAGCAGTACTTC,CASSLMASGVYEQYF
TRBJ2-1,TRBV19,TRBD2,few,TGTGCCAGTAGGATGGTAGCGGGAGCGATGTACAATGAGCAGTTCTTC,CASRMVAGAMYNEQFF
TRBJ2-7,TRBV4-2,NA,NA,TGTGCCAGCAGCGTACGACAGGCTTTATCCTACGAGCAGTACTTC,CASSVRQALSYEQYF
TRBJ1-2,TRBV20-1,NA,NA,TGCAGTGCTTACAGGGTCAACTATGGCTACACCTTC,CSAYRVNYGYTF
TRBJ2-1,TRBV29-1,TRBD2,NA,TGCAGCGTCCGGGGAGGGTCCAATGAGCAGTTCTTC,CSVRGGSNEQFF
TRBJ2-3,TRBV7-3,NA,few,TGTGCCAGCAGCTTATCGGCTTCCTGGGGTTCGCAGTATTTT,CASSLSASWGSQYF